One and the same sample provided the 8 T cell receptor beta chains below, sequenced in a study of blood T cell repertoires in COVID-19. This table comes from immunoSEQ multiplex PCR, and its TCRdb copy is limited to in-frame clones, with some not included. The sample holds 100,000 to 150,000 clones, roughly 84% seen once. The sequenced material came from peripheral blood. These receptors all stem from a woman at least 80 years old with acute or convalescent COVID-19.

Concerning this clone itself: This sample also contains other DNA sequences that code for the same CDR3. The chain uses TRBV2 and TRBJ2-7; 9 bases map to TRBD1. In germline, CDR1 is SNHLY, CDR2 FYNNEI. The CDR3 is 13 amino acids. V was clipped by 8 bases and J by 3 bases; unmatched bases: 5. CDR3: CASDGTGLYEQYF. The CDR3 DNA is TGTGCCAGCGATGGGACAGGGCTCTACGAGCAGTACTTC.

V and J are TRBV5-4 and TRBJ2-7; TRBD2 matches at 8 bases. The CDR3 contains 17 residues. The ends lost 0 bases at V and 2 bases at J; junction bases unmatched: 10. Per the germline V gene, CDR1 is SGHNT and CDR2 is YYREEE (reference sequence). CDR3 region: CASSLGPRAGVTYEQYF. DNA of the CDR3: TGTGCCAGCAGCTTGGGGCCGAGAGCGGGAGTAACCTACGAGCAGTACTTC.

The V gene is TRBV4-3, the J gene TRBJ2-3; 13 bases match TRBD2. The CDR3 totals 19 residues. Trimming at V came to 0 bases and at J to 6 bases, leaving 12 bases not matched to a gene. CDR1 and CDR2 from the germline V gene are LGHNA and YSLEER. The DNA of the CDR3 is TGCGCCAGCAGCCAAGACACACGCCGGACTAGCGGGAGTACCGATACGCAGTATTTT. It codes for CASSQDTRRTSGSTDTQYF.

CDR3 sequence: CASSLDSPTDTQYF. The CDR3 DNA sequence: TGTGCCAGCAGCTTAGACTCTCCCACAGATACGCAGTATTTT. The chain has TRBV7-8 and TRBJ2-3; no firm D call. The germline V gene has CDR1 SGHVS and CDR2 FQNEAQ. V shed 1 base and J shed 2 bases, with 7 bases lying between them. This CDR3 has 14 amino acids.

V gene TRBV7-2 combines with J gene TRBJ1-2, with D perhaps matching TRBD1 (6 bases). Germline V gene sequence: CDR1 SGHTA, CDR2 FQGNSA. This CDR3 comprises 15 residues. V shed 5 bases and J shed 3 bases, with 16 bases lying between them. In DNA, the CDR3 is TGTGCCAGCAGCGCCAACAGGGCCGCGGACTATGGCTACACCTTC. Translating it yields CASSANRAADYGYTF.

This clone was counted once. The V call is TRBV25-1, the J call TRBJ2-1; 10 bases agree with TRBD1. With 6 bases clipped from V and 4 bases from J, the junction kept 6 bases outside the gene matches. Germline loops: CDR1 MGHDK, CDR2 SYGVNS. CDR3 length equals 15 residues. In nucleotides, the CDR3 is TGTGCCAGCAGGAGCGGGGGACAGGGGTACAATGAGCAGTTCTTC. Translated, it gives CASRSGGQGYNEQFF.

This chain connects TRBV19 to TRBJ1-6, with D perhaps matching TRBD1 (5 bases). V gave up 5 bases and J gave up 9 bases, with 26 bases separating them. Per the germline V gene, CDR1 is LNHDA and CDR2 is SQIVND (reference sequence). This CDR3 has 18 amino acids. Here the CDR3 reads CASSSGRIRVRRSSPLHF. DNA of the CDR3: TGTGCCAGTAGTTCAGGACGAATCAGGGTTCGGCGTAGTTCACCCCTCCACTTT.

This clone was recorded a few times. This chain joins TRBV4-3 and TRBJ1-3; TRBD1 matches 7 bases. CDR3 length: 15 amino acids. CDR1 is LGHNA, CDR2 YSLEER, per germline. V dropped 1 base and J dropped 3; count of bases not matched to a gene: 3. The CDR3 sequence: CASSQGQGSGNTIYF. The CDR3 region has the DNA TGCGCCAGCAGCCAAGGACAGGGAAGTGGAAACACCATATATTTT.